One T cell receptor (beta chain) is described in this entry. The antigen remains undetermined. Trimming left V 1 base short and J 7 bases short, with 11 bases between. The germline gives CDR1 SGHTA, CDR2 FQGNSA. The CDR3 is 13 residues long. This sample is drawn from a study of T cell responses to AZD1222 COVID-19 vaccine. Sequenced by immunoSEQ multiplex PCR; TCRdb stores in-frame clones only, minus some. This table has approximately 160,000 clones, roughly nine tenths appearing once. Study conclusions and caveats: The study identified only five to seven AZD1222 recipients as seropositive at baseline.

The input for sequencing was peripheral blood, taken on day 0 of AZD1222 vaccination. J is TRBJ2-7 and V is TRBV7-2; perhaps TRBD1 as D (5 bases). The clonotype comes from an adult in good health. CDR3 region: CASSLGQLGEQYF. The CDR3 DNA reads TGTGCCAGCAGCTTAGGACAGCTTGGGGAGCAGTACTTC.